The source of this T cell receptor beta chain is a study of blood T cell repertoires in COVID-19. About the study: Specimens from acute and convalescent COVID-19 originated in the United States, Italy and Spain. T cells, B-cell-depleted T cells, or PBMCs provided the cDNA or gDNA that served as material.

Original handling: Nucleated cell counts were estimated from reference gene primer amplification. Sequencing was performed with immunoSEQ multiplex PCR; in TCRdb, only in-frame clones are kept and a portion is missing. Clone size and V and J calls were adopted from that table, with D and trimming inferred from the DNA. The sample lists fewer than 300,000 clones; roughly nine tenths were seen once. Seattle patients were enrolled during active infection and followed longitudinally. The CDR3 length is 15 residues. Germline lookup yields CDR1 MRHNA and CDR2 SNTAGT. Trimming removed 8 bases from V and 0 bases from J, with 14 bases in between.

This sequence joins TRBV6-4 and TRBJ1-3; D unclear. Sequencing was performed on peripheral blood. The clonotype originates from a woman aged 30 to 39 with COVID-19, enrolled during active disease. CDR3 protein: CASRPTYFSGNTIYF. The CDR3, as DNA: TGTGCCAGCCGACCGACATACTTCTCTGGAAACACCATATATTTT.